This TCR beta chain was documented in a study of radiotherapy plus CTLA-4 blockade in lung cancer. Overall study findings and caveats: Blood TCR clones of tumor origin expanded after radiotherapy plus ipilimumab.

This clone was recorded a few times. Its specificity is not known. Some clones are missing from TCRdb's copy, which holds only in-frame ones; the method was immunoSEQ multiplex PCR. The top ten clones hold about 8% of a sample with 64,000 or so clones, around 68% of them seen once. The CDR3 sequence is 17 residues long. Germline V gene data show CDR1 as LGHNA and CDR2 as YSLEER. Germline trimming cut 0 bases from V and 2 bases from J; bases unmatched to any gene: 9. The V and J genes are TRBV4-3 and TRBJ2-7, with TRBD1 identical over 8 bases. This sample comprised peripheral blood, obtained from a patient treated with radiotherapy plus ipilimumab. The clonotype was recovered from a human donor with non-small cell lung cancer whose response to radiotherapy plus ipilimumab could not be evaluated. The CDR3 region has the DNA TGCGCCAGCAGCCAAGAAGAAGCAGACAGGGGACCCTACGAGCAGTACTTC. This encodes CASSQEEADRGPYEQYF.